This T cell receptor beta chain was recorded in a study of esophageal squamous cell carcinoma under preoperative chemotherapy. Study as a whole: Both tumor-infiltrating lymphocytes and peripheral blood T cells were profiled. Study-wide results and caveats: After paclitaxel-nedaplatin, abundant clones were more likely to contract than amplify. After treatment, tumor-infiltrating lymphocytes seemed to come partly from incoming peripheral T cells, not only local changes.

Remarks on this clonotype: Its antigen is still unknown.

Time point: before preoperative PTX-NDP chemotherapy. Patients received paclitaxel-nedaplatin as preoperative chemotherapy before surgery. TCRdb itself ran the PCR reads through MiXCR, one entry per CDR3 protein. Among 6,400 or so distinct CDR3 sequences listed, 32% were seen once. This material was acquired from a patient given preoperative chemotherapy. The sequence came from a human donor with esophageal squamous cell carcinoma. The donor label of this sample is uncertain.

This CDR3 reads CASSLSIQETQYF. The CDR3 DNA reads as TGTGCCAGCAGCTTAAGTATCCAAGAGACCCAGTATTTT. This rearrangement joins TRBV7-3 to TRBJ2-3; D gene ambiguous. The CDR3 spans 13 residues. Germline loops: CDR1 SGHTA, CDR2 FQGTGA. V was pared by 1 base and J by 12 bases, with 14 bases between.